Below, 10 T cell receptor beta chains from the same sample are listed, as sequenced in a study of PD-1 blockade in mismatch repair-deficient tumors. The table came from immunoSEQ multiplex PCR; TCRdb's copy has only in-frame clones and leaves some out. The table records approximately 100,000 clones, 70% to 85% of them present only once. The sequences come from peripheral blood, collected roughly eight months after starting pembrolizumab. Receptor source: an adult with mismatch repair-deficient cancer.

J is TRBJ1-3 and V is TRBV30, with a tentative D call TRBD1 (5 bases). CDR3 length: 17 residues. Trimming took 0 bases from V and 1 from J, leaving 16 bases between them. CDR1 and CDR2 from the germline V gene are GTSNPN and SVGIG (reference sequence). The CDR3 sequence is CAWSVFPGRFSGNTIYF. CDR3 DNA sequence: TGTGCCTGGAGTGTGTTCCCGGGACGGTTTTCTGGAAACACCATATATTTT.

V usage is TRBV4-3 and J usage is TRBJ2-7; D uncertain. The CDR3 is 14 amino acids. The germline V gene encodes CDR1 LGHNA and CDR2 YSLEER. Trimming shortened V by 3 bases and J by 1 base, and 10 bases separated the two germline ends. Here the CDR3 reads CASSHQRHSYEQYF. The CDR3 DNA is TGCGCCAGCAGCCACCAGCGACATTCCTACGAGCAGTACTTC.

This chain links TRBV18 with TRBJ1-1; D is ambiguous. Trimming shortened V by 0 bases and J by 7 bases, and 9 bases separated the two germline ends. The CDR3 has 13 residues. CDR1 KGHSH and CDR2 LQKENI come from the germline V gene. The CDR3 bases are TGTGCCAGCTCACCACCGACGCAAGATGAAGCTTTCTTT. Protein sequence: CASSPPTQDEAFF. Combining the CDR3 with reference TRBV18 and TRBJ1-1 gives the whole variable domain NAGVMQNPRHLVRRRGQEARLRCSPMKGHSHVYWYRQLPEEGLKFMVYLQKENIIDESGMPKERFSAEFPKEGPSILRIQQVVRGDSAAYFCASSPPTQDEAFFGQGTRLTVV.

This clone was observed a single time. The rearrangement uses TRBV10-3 and TRBJ2-5; 9 nucleotides agree with TRBD2. CDR3 length equals 14 residues. CDR1 and CDR2 from the germline V gene are ENHRY and SYGVKD. V lost 7 bases and J lost 5; bases outside the gene matches: 8. This chain's CDR3 is CAINPSGKQETQYF. The CDR3 bases are TGTGCCATCAACCCTAGCGGGAAACAGGAGACCCAGTACTTC.

The chain couples TRBV5-1 to TRBJ1-1; D gene ambiguous. The V end was cut by 4 bases, the J end by 1 base, with 8 bases between. CDR3 size: 13 residues. Germline V gives CDR1 SGHRS, CDR2 YFSETQ. The CDR3 here is CASSPSQNTEAFF. CDR3 coding DNA: TGCGCCAGCAGCCCCTCCCAGAACACTGAAGCTTTCTTT.

CDR3 DNA sequence: TGTGCCAGCAGCTGGGGAGGGAACAACAATGAGCAGTTCTTC. This translates into CASSWGGNNNEQFF. This rearrangement joins TRBV11-3 to TRBJ2-1; 7 bases line up with TRBD2. Germline assignment: CDR1 SGHNT and CDR2 YENEEA. This CDR3 is built from 14 residues. V lost 4 bases, J lost 5 bases, and 5 bases stayed unmatched. The entire variable domain, with the rest obtained from reference TRBV11-3 and TRBJ2-1, is as follows: EAGVVQSPRYKIIEKKQPVAFWCNPISGHNTLYWYLQNLGQGPELLIRYENEEAVDDSQLPKDRFSAERLKGVDSTLKIQPAELGDSAVYLCASSWGGNNNEQFFGPGTRLTVL.

The rearrangement joins TRBV7-8 to TRBJ2-7; 9 bases align to TRBD2. The CDR3 runs to 16 residues. The V gene end was trimmed by 9 bases and the J gene end by 2 bases; junction bases not matched to a gene: 14. In germline, CDR1 is SGHVS, CDR2 FQNEAQ. Here the CDR3 reads CASPPGRASGTYEQYF. The CDR3 region has the DNA TGTGCCAGTCCACCCGGAAGGGCTAGCGGGACCTACGAGCAGTACTTC.

V usage is TRBV7-2 and J usage is TRBJ2-1; D might be TRBD2 (5 bases). CDR1 is SGHTA, CDR2 FQGNSA, per germline. The V and J ends lost 5 bases and 3 bases respectively, with 17 bases between them. The CDR3 totals 16 residues. In DNA, the CDR3 is TGTGCCAGCAGCCCCCCGGAGCGGAATTACTACAATGAGCAGTTCTTC. Its protein product is CASSPPERNYYNEQFF.

V and J are TRBV9 and TRBJ2-1; no clear D. V gave up 5 bases and J gave up 5 bases, with 14 bases separating them. The CDR3 is 14 residues long. Per germline, CDR1 SGDLS and CDR2 YYNGEE. The CDR3 DNA reads as TGTGCCAGCAGTGTCGCTTGGGGTGACAATGAGCAGTTCTTC. Encoded protein: CASSVAWGDNEQFF.

The chain carries TRBV25-1 and TRBJ2-7; 10 bases match TRBD1. J was trimmed by 1 base and V by 9 bases; bases with no gene match: 12. This CDR3 contains 16 residues. Per the germline V gene, CDR1 is MGHDK and CDR2 is SYGVNS. CDR3 coding DNA: TGTGCCAGTCCCGGGACAGGGGTTGACGCGTCCTACGAGCAGTACTTC. Translating gives CASPGTGVDASYEQYF.